What follows are 4 T cell receptor beta chains derived from one specimen sequenced in a study of T cell responses to AZD1222 COVID-19 vaccine (dated by TCRdb to about 2021). Library creation used the immunoSEQ multiplex PCR assay. TCRdb mirrors the immuneACCESS table, restricted to in-frame sequences. Some clones are absent from its copies; in checked studies, under half trace to an unresolved V gene, and the reason for the others is unknown. For this sample the table gives roughly 180,000 clones, of which roughly nine tenths were detected only once. Together, the top ten hold approximately 2% of the sample. The time point label of this sample denotes: baseline before first vaccination. The sequencing used peripheral blood, collected on day 0 of AZD1222 vaccination. The receptors originated from an adult in good health.

The rearrangement links TRBV28 to TRBJ1-5; 10 nucleotides match TRBD1. V was pared by 4 bases and J by 9 bases, with 6 bases of the junction left unmatched. CDR1 and CDR2 (germline): MDHEN, SYDVKM. CDR3 size: 14 residues. The CDR3 nucleotides are TGTGCCAGCAGTTCGACAGGGGGCGGTGGGCCCCAGCATTTT. This sequence encodes CASSSTGGGGPQHF.

This sequence joins TRBV27 and TRBJ1-1; D is ambiguous. The CDR3 spans 14 residues. Germline CDR1 MNHEY, CDR2 SMNVEV (reference sequence). The ends were cut back, 6 bases at V and 1 base at J, with 12 bases in the middle. Written as DNA, the CDR3 is TGTGCCAGCAGCCCCTCGACGGGGAACACTGAAGCTTTCTTT. Translating gives CASSPSTGNTEAFF.

The V call is TRBV9, the J call TRBJ2-7; 9 bases are a match to TRBD1. In germline, CDR1 is SGDLS, CDR2 YYNGEE. The CDR3 extends over 15 amino acids. Trimming cost V 0 bases and J 7 bases; bases outside gene matches: 8. The CDR3 loop reads CASSVGWDRALEQYF. CDR3 bases: TGTGCCAGCAGCGTAGGTTGGGACAGGGCGTTAGAGCAGTACTTC.

J is TRBJ1-2 and V is TRBV27; weak D call: TRBD1 (5 bases). Trimming pared 6 bases from V and 7 bases from J, leaving 12 bases between. Looked up from germline, CDR1 is MNHEY and CDR2 is SMNVEV (reference sequence). The CDR3 consists of 12 residues. The chain's CDR3 is CASSAGGIGYTF. CDR3 nucleotides: TGTGCCAGCAGCGCGGGGGGGATTGGCTACACCTTC.